This entry describes one T cell receptor (beta chain). Its antigen is currently not known. No base quality values were provided; no much bigger clone lies one nucleotide off. This same CDR3 is encoded by further DNA sequences in the sample. Donors were healthy HIV-negative adults with no recently reported acute infections or vaccinations. Every donor was a Caucasian adult living in Nashville, Tennessee, USA. Magnetic negative selection was used to enrich CD4+ T cells, after which naive cells were positively selected on CD45RA and the negative fraction became the memory subset. Blood was obtained by leukapheresis, after which PBMCs were separated by Ficoll-Histopaque density gradient centrifugation and cryopreserved in liquid nitrogen vapor phase. Analytical flow cytometry was used to check the purity and quantity of each magnetically sorted T cell population. Each sorted fraction had its genomic DNA isolated and then quantified by UV absorbance on a Nanodrop 2000c.

The data stem from a study of shared clonotypes between healthy human individuals (dated by TCRdb to 2018 to 2021). Study-wide context: The cohort comprised a couple of women and three men aged 18 to 49 years. For each donor, three plates each were used for CD4 naive and CD4 memory, two plates were used for CD8 naive, and one plate was used for CD8 memory. Blood TCR repertoires of about 5 healthy adults were deeply sequenced to estimate repertoire size and the extent of clonotype sharing between individuals. Different laboratories and diverse techniques were used to prepare libraries and sequence TCR repertoires, to increase sequencing depth and limit assay-specific biases. Leukapheresis yielded between about 0.9 and 8.9 billion PBMCs per donor.

General conclusions and limits of the study: Because the study included a small number of donors, the genetic and exposure-history diversity represented was limited. Based on pairwise subsampling, the degree of clonotype sharing among donors was expected to be affected by sequencing depth. Naive subsets generally had larger estimated clonotype richness than memory subsets did. Clonotypes shared by all four sorted-subset donors showed higher generation probabilities than non-shared clonotypes. Across a few donors, about 5.2% of naive CD4, more than 3% of naive CD8, approximately 2.5% of memory CD4, and 0.3% to 0.45% of memory CD8 clonotypes were shared. Sampling was restricted to blood, and TCR repertoires in tissue are likely to differ from TCR repertoires in blood. Even with the large sequencing depth, rarefaction of the sorted-subset datasets indicated that sequencing was incomplete.

TCR CDR3 regions were amplified from genomic DNA by multiplex PCR using the deep immunoSEQ assay. Extracted genomic DNA from each cell subset was distributed evenly across all wells of several immunoSEQ 96-well plates, and each plate was treated as a replicate. Each replicate PCR for sorted subsets received about 210 ng genomic DNA, equal to tens of thousands of T cell genomes. Purified libraries were quantified with a Qubit 3.0 fluorometer, sized on a Bioanalyzer 2100, and re-quantified with the KAPA Library Quantification kit. Each immunoSEQ 96-well plate was sequenced on its own single-read 150-cycle Illumina NextSeq 550 flow cell. Processing in the source paper ran as follows. Because the immunoSEQ output held only junctional sequences and lacked quality scores, the filtering could not match the filtering applied to full-length reads. Sequences were annotated with PyIR, a Python wrapper for IgBLAST v1.9, and V/J genes and CDR3 were assigned using IMGT germline references. Reads were removed for weak V/J assignments (E-value above 1e-6), missing CDR3, stop codons, out-of-frame junctions, or ambiguous translated residues. V3J clonotypes were defined by identical inferred V gene, J gene, and CDR3 amino acid sequence. To compute the percentage overlap between repertoires, the number of shared unique clonotypes was divided by the size of the smaller repertoire. RTK rarefaction, the Chao1 estimator, and Recon v2.1 estimates of unobserved clonotypes were used to assess repertoire richness. OLGA was used to compute generation probabilities for all TCRbeta clonotypes that the gDNA method yielded from a handful of donors. TCRdb took over this immuneACCESS table, retaining in-frame rearrangements with V and J assigned. Such tables are incomplete; in checked studies, under half of the missing clones stem from an unresolved V gene, and the remainder is unexplained. V, J and clone size are those of that table, while D and trimming were read from the DNA. The sample table lists a few million clones, roughly 92% of them with a count of one. Clones ranked in the top ten supply approximately 0.39% of the sample.

Sequencing was done on a sample of naive CD4+ T cells from PBMCs. The sample's cell subset or site label, in plain terms: CD45RA+ positively selected. The sequence derives from a man aged 18 to 29 in good health. Some clones in this sample may be carry-over from other donors' samples.

The CDR3: CASSPTRGDTEAFF. The bases are TGTGCCAGCTCACCAACCAGGGGGGACACTGAAGCTTTCTTT. The sequence joins TRBV18 to TRBJ1-1; TRBD1 agrees with 7 junctional bases. The CDR3 has 14 amino acids, counting the end cysteine and phenylalanine. The CDR3 DNA has 42 bases and is translated from base 1. Trimming accounts for 2 bases at V and 3 bases at J, while the number of junction bases matched to no gene is 3. As encoded in the germline V gene, CDR1 is KGHSH while CDR2 is LQKENI.